This passage covers 17 T cell receptor beta chains from one sample sequenced in a study of blood T cell repertoires in COVID-19. Using immunoSEQ multiplex PCR, the repertoire was profiled, and TCRdb retains in-frame clones only, with some absent. The top ten hold about 10% of the sample, which has 310,000 or so clones, more than 70% seen once. Sequenced material: peripheral blood. All receptors come from a woman in her 30s with COVID-19, enrolled during active disease.

This clone came up a few times. The CDR3 region has the DNA TGTGCCAGCAGCTTAGGGTGGGCGAACACTGAAGCTTTCTTT. Translation: CASSLGWANTEAFF. J is TRBJ1-1 and V is TRBV7-2; D remains ambiguous. The CDR3 runs 14 residues. Trimming stripped 1 base from V and 1 base from J, with 7 bases between. CDR1 SGHTA and CDR2 FQGNSA come from the germline V gene. Using reference TRBV7-2 and TRBJ1-1 for the parts outside the CDR3, the full variable domain is GAGVSQSPSNKVTEKGKDVELRCDPISGHTALYWYRQSLGQGLEFLIYFQGNSAPDKSGLPSDRFSAERTGGSVSTLTIQRTQQEDSAVYLCASSLGWANTEAFFGQGTRLTVV.

The V and J genes are TRBV28 and TRBJ2-7, with D tentatively TRBD1 (5 bases). CDR1 is MDHEN, CDR2 SYDVKM, per germline. The V gene lost 6 bases and the J gene lost 2 bases, with 11 bases spanning the gap. This CDR3 contains 13 residues. CDR3 residues: CASSRDSPYEQYF. The CDR3 region has the DNA TGTGCCAGCAGCAGAGACAGCCCCTACGAGCAGTACTTC. Full variable domain (missing parts from reference TRBV28 and TRBJ2-7): DVKVTQSSRYLVKRTGEKVFLECVQDMDHENMFWYRQDPGLGLRLIYFSYDVKMKEKGDIPEGYSVSREKKERFSLILESASTNQTSMYLCASSRDSPYEQYFGPGTRLTVT.

This chain joins TRBV7-9 and TRBJ2-7; TRBD1 aligns across 11 bases. The CDR3 is 15 amino acids. From germline, CDR1 is SEHNR and CDR2 FQNEAQ (reference sequence). V lost 5 bases, J lost 4 bases, and 7 bases stayed unmatched. CDR3 sequence: CASSPPGTGGYEQYF. The CDR3 nucleotides read TGTGCCAGCAGCCCTCCCGGGACAGGGGGATACGAGCAGTACTTC. The full variable domain, with the rest looked up from reference TRBV7-9 and TRBJ2-7, is DTGVSQNPRHKITKRGQNVTFRCDPISEHNRLYWYRQTLGQGPEFLTYFQNEAQLEKSRLLSDRFSAERPKGSFSTLEIQRTEQGDSAMYLCASSPPGTGGYEQYFGPGTRLTVT.

In its sample, this clone was seen once. J is TRBJ1-1 and V is TRBV10-3; tentative D call: TRBD1 (6 bases). This CDR3 contains 13 residues. CDR1 is ENHRY and CDR2 is SYGVKD in the germline V gene. V shed 6 bases and J shed 6 bases, with 14 bases lying between them. CDR3 coding DNA: TGTGCCATCAGCCCGGGGGGCAACGCTGAAGCTTTCTTT. Its protein is CAISPGGNAEAFF.

The chain employs TRBV4-1 and TRBJ2-6; D may be TRBD2 (6 bases). Germline V gene lookup returns CDR1 MGHRA and CDR2 YSYEKL. The CDR3 spans 18 residues. Trimming took 0 bases from V and 1 from J, leaving 13 bases between them. CDR3 bases: TGCGCCAGCAGCCAAGAGCCGGGACTGGAATCTGGGGCCAACGTCCTGACTTTC. This encodes CASSQEPGLESGANVLTF.

The rearrangement joins TRBV6-2 or TRBV6-3 to TRBJ1-2, with 7 bases identical to TRBD1. V shed 0 bases, J shed 7 bases, and the junction held 5 bases outside the gene matches. The germline V gene encodes CDR1 MNHEY and CDR2 SVGEGT. The CDR3 consists of 14 residues. The CDR3 coding sequence is TGTGCCAGCAGTTACTCGACAGGGCGGGCTGGCTACACCTTC. Translated: CASSYSTGRAGYTF.

The chain has TRBV6-5 and TRBJ1-2; D is possibly TRBD1 (6 bases). Trimming cost V 0 bases and J 7 bases, with 18 bases left between them. The CDR3 length is 16 residues. Germline V gene sequence: CDR1 MNHEY, CDR2 SVGAGI. The CDR3 loop is CASSYSVVTGFTGYTF. Written as DNA, the CDR3 is TGTGCCAGCAGTTACTCGGTCGTAACAGGGTTTACTGGCTACACCTTC.

This chain links TRBV5-1 with TRBJ2-5, with 7 bases identical to TRBD1. Trimming cost V 0 bases and J 3 bases; bases outside gene matches: 8. Germline V lookup: CDR1 SGHRS, CDR2 YFSETQ. The CDR3 length is 16 residues. The CDR3 protein is CASSLANEGQKETQYF. The CDR3, as DNA: TGCGCCAGCAGCTTGGCGAACGAGGGACAGAAAGAGACCCAGTACTTC.

The V and J genes are TRBV6-2 or TRBV6-3 and TRBJ2-7; perhaps TRBD2 as D (5 bases). The CDR3 is 14 amino acids. Trimming took off 2 bases at V and 6 bases at J, with 14 bases between the two ends. Looked up from germline, CDR1 is MNHEY and CDR2 is SVGEGT. CDR3 coding DNA: TGTGCCAGCAGTTACGGGTCAGCGGTTAGCGAGCAGTACTTC. Encoded protein: CASSYGSAVSEQYF.

The chain links TRBV6-6 to TRBJ2-7, with 8 positions matching TRBD2. The CDR3 contains 14 residues. J was trimmed by 2 bases and V by 6 bases; bases with no gene match: 6. Germline V lookup: CDR1 MNHNY, CDR2 SVGAGI (reference sequence). DNA for the CDR3: TGTGCCAGCAGGTCGGGGGGGGGTACCTACGAGCAGTACTTC. Translating gives CASRSGGGTYEQYF.

The chain couples TRBV6-2 or TRBV6-3 to TRBJ2-7; weak D call: TRBD1 (5 bases). Germline values: CDR1 MNHEY, CDR2 SVGEGT. The CDR3 has 15 residues. Trimming stripped 5 bases from V and 6 bases from J, with 20 bases between. CDR3 amino acids: CASSPPRRGIGEQYF. CDR3 sequence (DNA): TGTGCCAGCAGTCCACCGCGAAGGGGTATTGGCGAGCAGTACTTC.

This chain links TRBV28 with TRBJ1-3, with D maybe TRBD1 (6 bases). V was shortened by 5 bases and J by 1 base, with 18 bases between the two germline ends. Germline CDR1 is MDHEN and CDR2 is SYDVKM. This CDR3 has 17 residues. The CDR3: CASSVERRGRSGNTIYF. The CDR3 DNA sequence: TGTGCCAGCAGTGTAGAGCGCAGGGGTCGGTCTGGAAACACCATATATTTT.

The rearrangement joins TRBV9 to TRBJ1-4; TRBD1 matches at 10 bases. CDR3 length: 15 residues. Looked up from germline, CDR1 is SGDLS and CDR2 is YYNGEE. V dropped 6 bases and J dropped 4; count of bases not matched to a gene: 6. CDR3 bases: TGTGCCAGCACCGTGGGGGACAGGGGTAATGAAAAACTGTTTTTT. Residues: CASTVGDRGNEKLFF.

This clone was seen once. The CDR3 loop is CASSFFRVDSGELFF. The CDR3 nucleotides read TGTGCCAGCAGTTTTTTCAGAGTGGACTCCGGGGAGCTGTTTTTT. V gene TRBV27 combines with J gene TRBJ2-2; tentative D call: TRBD2 (5 bases). This CDR3 is built from 15 residues. V lost 3 bases to trimming and J lost 6 bases, with 14 bases between them. Germline V gene sequence: CDR1 MNHEY, CDR2 SMNVEV (reference sequence).

A note on this clone: The CDR3 does not end in the conserved phenylalanine or tryptophan, so this is likely a read error. This chain links TRBV6-2 or TRBV6-3 with TRBJ2-7, with TRBD1 identical over 9 bases. Germline CDR1 is MNHEY and CDR2 is SVGEGT. J was trimmed by 3 bases and V by 5 bases; bases with no gene match: 5. CDR3 length: 14 amino acids. The CDR3 spells CASSNRQGGYEQYL. The DNA of the CDR3 is TGTGCCAGCAGTAATCGACAGGGGGGCTACGAGCAGTACCTC.

This clone has only one observation. The V and J genes are TRBV7-9 and TRBJ2-7; TRBD2 agrees at 8 bases. V lost 5 bases to trimming and J lost 5 bases; unmatched junction nucleotides: 8. CDR1 SEHNR and CDR2 FQNEAQ come from the germline V gene (reference sequence). The CDR3 loop spans 14 amino acids. The CDR3 is CASSRLGGEDEQYF. The CDR3 DNA is TGTGCCAGCAGCCGGCTCGGGGGGGAGGACGAGCAGTACTTC.

The CDR3 sequence is CASSLAFEREVEQFF. CDR3 sequence (DNA): TGTGCCAGCAGCTTAGCGTTCGAGCGGGAGGTTGAGCAGTTCTTC. The V gene is TRBV7-2, the J gene TRBJ2-1; 9 positions match TRBD2. The junction had 6 bases not matched to a gene; V was cut back by 0 bases and J by 9 bases. CDR3 length: 15 amino acids. Germline V gene lookup returns CDR1 SGHTA and CDR2 FQGNSA.